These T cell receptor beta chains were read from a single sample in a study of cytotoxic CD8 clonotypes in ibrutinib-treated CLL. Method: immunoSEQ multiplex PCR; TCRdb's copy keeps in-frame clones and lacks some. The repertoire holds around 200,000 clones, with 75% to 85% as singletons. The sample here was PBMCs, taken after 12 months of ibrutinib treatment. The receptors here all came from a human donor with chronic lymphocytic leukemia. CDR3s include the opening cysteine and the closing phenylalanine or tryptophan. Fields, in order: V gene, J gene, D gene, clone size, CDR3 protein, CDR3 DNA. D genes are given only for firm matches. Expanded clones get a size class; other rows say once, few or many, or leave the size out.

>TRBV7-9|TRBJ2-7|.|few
CASSSNHYEQYF
TGTGCCAGCAGCTCTAATCACTACGAGCAGTACTTC
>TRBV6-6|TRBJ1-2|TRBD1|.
CASSGQAGYTF
TGTGCCAGCAGCGGACAGGCCGGCTACACCTTC
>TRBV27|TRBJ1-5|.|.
CASSLFPQGRYSNQPQHF
TGTGCCAGCAGTTTATTTCCCCAGGGGCGGTATAGCAATCAGCCCCAGCATTTT
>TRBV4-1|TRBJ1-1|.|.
CASSQEVTRGTEAFF
TGCGCCAGCAGCCAAGAGGTGACCCGGGGCACTGAAGCTTTCTTT
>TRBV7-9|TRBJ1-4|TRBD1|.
CASSTTWDRERDEKLFF
TGTGCCAGCAGCACAACCTGGGACAGGGAGAGGGACGAAAAACTGTTTTTT
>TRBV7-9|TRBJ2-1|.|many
CASSLGSAEQFF
TGTGCCAGCAGCTTAGGGTCAGCGGAGCAGTTCTTC
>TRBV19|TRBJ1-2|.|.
CASWGANYGYTF
TGTGCCAGTTGGGGGGCTAACTATGGCTACACCTTC
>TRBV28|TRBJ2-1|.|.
CASSRGMGSYNEQFF
TGTGCCAGCAGTCGAGGGATGGGGAGCTACAATGAGCAGTTCTTC
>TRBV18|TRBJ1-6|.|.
CASSPGQIKNSPLHF
TGTGCCAGCTCACCGGGACAAATTAAGAATTCACCCCTCCACTTT
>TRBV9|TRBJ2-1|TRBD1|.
CASSPGPGGPDNEQFF
TGTGCCAGCAGCCCCGGACCAGGGGGTCCGGACAATGAGCAGTTCTTC
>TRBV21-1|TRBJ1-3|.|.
CASASGGQGVGNTIYF
TGTGCCAGCGCCTCAGGCGGACAGGGGGTTGGAAACACCATATATTTT
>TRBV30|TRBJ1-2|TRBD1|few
CAWNKGDRGSYGYTF
TGTGCCTGGAACAAGGGCGACAGGGGAAGTTATGGCTACACCTTC
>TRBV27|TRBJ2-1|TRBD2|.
CASSVLAGGEQFF
TGTGCCAGCAGTGTACTAGCGGGAGGGGAGCAGTTCTTC
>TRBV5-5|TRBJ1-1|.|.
CASSSAGVNTEAFF
TGTGCCAGCAGCTCCGCCGGGGTGAACACTGAAGCTTTCTTT
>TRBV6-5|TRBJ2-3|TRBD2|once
CASSYSAGGKSGTQYF
TGTGCCAGCAGTTACTCCGCGGGGGGCAAATCGGGGACGCAGTATTTT
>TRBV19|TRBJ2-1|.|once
CASSIGSVGGNEQFF
TGTGCCAGTAGTATCGGTAGCGTTGGGGGGAATGAGCAGTTCTTC
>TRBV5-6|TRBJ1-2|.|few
CASSLGGRDYGYTF
TGTGCCAGCAGCTTGGGGGGACGGGACTATGGCTACACCTTC
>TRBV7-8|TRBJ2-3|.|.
CASSKGGGPNTDTQYF
TGTGCCAGCAGCAAGGGTGGGGGACCTAACACAGATACGCAGTATTTT
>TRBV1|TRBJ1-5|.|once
CTGDRSNQPQHF
TGCACGGGGGACCGTAGCAATCAGCCCCAGCATTTT
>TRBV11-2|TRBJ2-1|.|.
CASSLEGRRGRTYNEQFF
TGTGCCAGCAGCTTAGAGGGTCGCAGGGGTAGAACCTACAATGAGCAGTTCTTC
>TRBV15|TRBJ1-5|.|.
CATSRDRGRDQPQHF
TGTGCCACCAGCAGAGATAGGGGACGCGATCAGCCCCAGCATTTT
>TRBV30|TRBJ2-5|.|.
CACVGGGAGETQYF
TGTGCCTGCGTTGGTGGGGGGGCCGGTGAGACCCAGTACTTC
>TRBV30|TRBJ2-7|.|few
CAWSGTAEAWDEQYF
TGTGCCTGGAGTGGGACCGCAGAGGCGTGGGACGAGCAGTACTTC
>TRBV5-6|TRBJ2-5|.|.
CASSFSSVQETQYF
TGTGCCAGCAGCTTCTCTAGCGTACAAGAGACCCAGTACTTC
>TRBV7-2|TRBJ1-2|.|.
CASSLDSNYGYTF
TGTGCCAGCAGCTTAGACAGTAACTATGGCTACACCTTC
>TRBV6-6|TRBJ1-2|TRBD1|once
CASSDDRAYGYTF
TGTGCCAGCAGTGATGACAGGGCCTATGGCTACACCTTC
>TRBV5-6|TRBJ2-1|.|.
CASSLQGREQFF
TGTGCCAGCAGCTTGCAGGGCCGGGAGCAGTTCTTC
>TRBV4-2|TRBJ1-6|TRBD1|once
CASSQDWTGNSPLHF
TGTGCCAGCAGCCAAGATTGGACAGGGAATTCACCCCTCCACTTT
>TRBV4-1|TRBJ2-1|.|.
CASSQPAVEQFF
TGCGCCAGCAGCCAGCCGGCCGTTGAGCAGTTCTTC
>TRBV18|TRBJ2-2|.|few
CASSRQGELFF
TGTGCCAGCTCACGGCAGGGGGAGCTGTTTTTT
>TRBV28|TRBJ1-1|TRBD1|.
CASSPRMRGRQAEAFF
TGTGCCAGCAGTCCGCGGATGAGGGGGCGCCAGGCTGAAGCTTTCTTT
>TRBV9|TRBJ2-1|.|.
CASSVGQYSYNEQFF
TGTGCCAGCAGCGTAGGACAGTACTCCTACAATGAGCAGTTCTTC
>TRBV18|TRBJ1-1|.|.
CASSVGGGNTEAFF
TGTGCCAGCTCGGTAGGGGGGGGGAACACTGAAGCTTTCTTT
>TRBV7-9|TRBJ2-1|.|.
CASSFLMNEQFF
TGTGCCAGCAGCTTCCTCATGAATGAGCAGTTCTTC
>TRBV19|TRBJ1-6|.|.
CASKTGTSTSWSPLHF
TGTGCCAGTAAGACCGGGACAAGCACCAGTTGGTCACCCCTCCACTTT
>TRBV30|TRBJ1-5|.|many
CAWSPSPFRKYQPQHF
TGTGCCTGGAGTCCCTCCCCCTTTAGAAAGTATCAGCCCCAGCATTTT
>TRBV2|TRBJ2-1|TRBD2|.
CASSLRGAKTSAIYNEQFF
TGTGCCAGCAGTCTCCGGGGGGCCAAGACTAGCGCGATATACAATGAGCAGTTCTTC
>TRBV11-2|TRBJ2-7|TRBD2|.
CASSTLVPSGVSSYEQYF
TGTGCCAGCAGCACTTTGGTCCCTAGCGGGGTCAGCTCCTACGAGCAGTACTTC
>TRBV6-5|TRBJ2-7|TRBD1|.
CALDRAHEQYF
TGTGCCCTAGACAGGGCCCACGAGCAGTACTTC
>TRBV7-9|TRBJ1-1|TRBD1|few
CASSLDRGANTEAFF
TGTGCCAGCAGCTTAGACAGGGGGGCTAACACTGAAGCTTTCTTT
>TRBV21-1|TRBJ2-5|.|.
CASSKVATGYETQYF
TGTGCCAGCAGCAAAGTTGCTACAGGGTATGAGACCCAGTACTTC
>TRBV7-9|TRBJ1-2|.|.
CASSPDGGALSYGYTF
TGTGCCAGCAGCCCAGACGGCGGGGCCCTCTCCTATGGCTACACCTTC
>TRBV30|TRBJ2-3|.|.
CAWSVLGSPSTDTQYF
TGTGCCTGGAGTGTACTAGGCAGCCCTAGCACAGATACGCAGTATTTT
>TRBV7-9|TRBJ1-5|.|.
CASTRGGSNQPQHF
TGTGCCAGCACCAGAGGGGGGAGCAATCAGCCCCAGCATTTT
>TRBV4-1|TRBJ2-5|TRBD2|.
CASSQDSLAGGQETQYF
TGCGCCAGCAGCCAAGATTCTCTAGCGGGGGGACAAGAGACCCAGTACTTC
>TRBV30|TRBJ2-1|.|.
CAWGTRLEQFF
TGTGCCTGGGGAACTAGGTTGGAGCAGTTCTTC
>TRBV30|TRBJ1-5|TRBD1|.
CAWGDRASQPQHF
TGTGCCTGGGGGGACAGGGCTAGTCAGCCCCAGCATTTT
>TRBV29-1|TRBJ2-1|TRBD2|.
CSVGFRLADHNEQFF
TGCAGCGTTGGGTTCCGGCTAGCGGACCACAATGAGCAGTTCTTC
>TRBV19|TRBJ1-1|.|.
CASSILGPGDTEAFF
TGTGCCAGTAGTATTCTAGGCCCCGGGGACACTGAAGCTTTCTTT
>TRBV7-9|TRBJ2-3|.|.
CASSSNRVDTQYF
TGTGCCAGCAGCTCCAACAGGGTCGATACGCAGTATTTT
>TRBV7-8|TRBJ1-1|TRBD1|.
CASSFDRGAFF
TGTGCCAGCAGCTTCGACAGGGGTGCTTTCTTT
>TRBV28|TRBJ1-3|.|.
CASTPQKSSGNTIYF
TGTGCCAGCACCCCCCAGAAGAGCTCTGGAAACACCATATATTTT
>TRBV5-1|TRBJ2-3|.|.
CASSLEGGTDTQYF
TGCGCCAGCAGCTTGGAGGGGGGCACAGATACGCAGTATTTT
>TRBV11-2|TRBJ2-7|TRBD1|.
CASSLGMGQGAYEQYF
TGTGCCAGCAGCTTAGGAATGGGACAGGGGGCCTACGAGCAGTACTTC
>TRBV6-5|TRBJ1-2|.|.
CASRRDSRGYTF
TGTGCCAGCAGACGCGACAGTCGGGGCTACACCTTC
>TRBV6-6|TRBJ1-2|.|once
CAGGDQPSGHGYTF
TGTGCCGGCGGGGACCAACCTTCGGGGCATGGCTACACCTTC
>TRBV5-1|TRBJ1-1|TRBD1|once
CASSPGQGAGEAFF
TGCGCCAGCAGCCCCGGACAGGGGGCCGGTGAAGCTTTCTTT
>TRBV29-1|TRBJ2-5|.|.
CSVGHTESTQYF
TGCAGCGTCGGCCACACTGAATCGACCCAGTACTTC
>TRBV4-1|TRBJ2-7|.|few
CASSLNPATGYEQYF
TGCGCCAGCAGCCTAAACCCCGCAACGGGATACGAGCAGTACTTC